The rows below give T cell receptor beta chains drawn from one sample of a study of T cell responses to AZD1222 COVID-19 vaccine. Data came from immunoSEQ multiplex PCR; TCRdb stores just in-frame clones and leaves some out. The table has fewer than 200,000 clones, approximately 94% seen once. The sample in question was peripheral blood, obtained 28 days after the second AZD1222 dose. All receptors come from an adult who received the AZD1222 COVID-19 vaccine. Both conserved end residues are part of each CDR3. D genes are given only for firm matches. The size field is filled for only some rows; it gives once, few, many or a size class.

once	TRBV9	TRBD1	TRBJ1-2	CASSLLGDRGAGYTF	TGTGCCAGCAGCCTCTTGGGGGACAGGGGAGCTGGCTACACCTTC
-	TRBV6-1	TRBD2	TRBJ2-2	CASSGDRLAGGGELFF	TGTGCCAGCAGTGGAGATAGACTAGCGGGAGGCGGGGAGCTGTTTTTT
-	TRBV18	-	TRBJ1-4	CASSPAWENEKLFF	TGTGCCAGCTCACCAGCCTGGGAAAATGAAAAACTGTTTTTT
-	TRBV9	-	TRBJ1-2	CASSATGLGVAF	TGTGCCAGCAGCGCTACAGGGTTGGGAGTCGCCTTC
-	TRBV28	-	TRBJ1-1	CASSLSRQGTEAFF	TGTGCCAGCAGTTTATCTCGGCAGGGCACTGAAGCTTTCTTT
-	TRBV6-5	-	TRBJ1-2	CASRRGAGGYTF	TGTGCCAGCAGGCGGGGGGCGGGCGGCTACACCTTC
-	TRBV7-3	-	TRBJ2-2	CASSPPGFGELFF	TGTGCCAGCAGCCCCCCAGGGTTCGGGGAGCTGTTTTTT
-	TRBV5-6	TRBD1	TRBJ2-2	CASSLVGQVNTGELFF	TGTGCCAGCAGCTTGGTGGGACAGGTGAACACCGGGGAGCTGTTTTTT
-	TRBV3-1/TRBV3-2	TRBD1	TRBJ1-6	CASTQGAKSPLHF	TGTGCCAGCACCCAGGGGGCCAAATCACCCCTCCACTTT
-	TRBV19	-	TRBJ1-5	CASSIEGQGGWQPQHF	TGTGCCAGTAGTATAGAAGGCCAAGGGGGGTGGCAGCCCCAGCATTTT
-	TRBV2	TRBD1	TRBJ1-2	CASSHRPGQGDGYTF	TGTGCCAGCAGTCACAGACCAGGCCAGGGGGATGGCTACACCTTC
once	TRBV6-5	-	TRBJ2-7	CASRTSYEQYF	TGTGCCAGCAGGACAAGCTACGAGCAGTACTTC
once	TRBV19	TRBD1	TRBJ1-2	CASNAHSGQRNYGYTF	TGTGCCAGTAACGCTCACTCGGGACAGCGTAACTATGGCTACACCTTC
few	TRBV19	TRBD1	TRBJ2-7	CASSSGQGTYEQYF	TGTGCCAGTAGTTCGGGACAGGGCACCTACGAGCAGTACTTC
-	TRBV4-1	TRBD1	TRBJ1-5	CASSPTGGSNQPQHF	TGCGCCAGCAGCCCGACAGGGGGTAGCAATCAGCCCCAGCATTTT
-	TRBV11-3	-	TRBJ2-1	CASSLGWGGRSVNEQFF	TGTGCCAGCAGCTTGGGATGGGGTGGGAGGTCGGTCAATGAGCAGTTCTTC
-	TRBV6-5	-	TRBJ1-5	CASSSRAVYSNQPQHF	TGTGCCAGCAGTTCTAGGGCAGTCTATAGCAATCAGCCCCAGCATTTT
once	TRBV2	TRBD1	TRBJ2-5	CASSEDRGIGTQYF	TGTGCCAGCAGTGAAGACAGGGGGATCGGGACCCAGTACTTC
-	TRBV7-9	-	TRBJ2-3	CASSDTDTPSTDTQYF	TGTGCCAGCAGCGATACGGATACACCTAGCACAGATACGCAGTATTTT
-	TRBV19	-	TRBJ1-1	CASSISNTEAFF	TGTGCCAGTAGTATTAGTAACACTGAAGCTTTCTTT
-	TRBV11-2	-	TRBJ1-5	CASSRTGTTNQPQHF	TGTGCCAGCAGCAGAACCGGGACCACGAATCAGCCCCAGCATTTT
-	TRBV5-5	-	TRBJ2-7	CASSLGYRGQSYEQYF	TGTGCCAGCAGCTTGGGCTACCGGGGTCAGTCCTACGAGCAGTACTTC
-	TRBV10-3	-	TRBJ1-6	CAIRGNSKGSPLHF	TGTGCCATCAGGGGGAATTCTAAGGGCTCACCCCTCCACTTT
-	TRBV6-1	-	TRBJ1-2	CASSEGETDGYTF	TGTGCCAGCAGTGAAGGGGAGACTGATGGCTACACCTTC
-	TRBV15	-	TRBJ2-6	CATSRGENSGANVLTF	TGTGCCACCAGCAGAGGGGAGAACTCTGGGGCCAACGTCCTGACTTTC
-	TRBV5-1	-	TRBJ2-2	CASSKGGPRNTGELFF	TGCGCCAGCAGCAAAGGAGGTCCTAGAAACACCGGGGAGCTGTTTTTT
-	TRBV4-3	-	TRBJ1-1	CASSQLSTVFF	TGCGCCAGCAGCCAACTCTCAACGGTTTTCTTT
-	TRBV11-3	-	TRBJ2-5	CASSTREETQYF	TGTGCCAGCAGCACTCGAGAAGAGACCCAGTACTTC
-	TRBV19	-	TRBJ1-2	CASTMQGQGGYTF	TGTGCCAGTACCATGCAGGGGCAAGGTGGCTACACCTTC
-	TRBV13	TRBD1	TRBJ1-2	CASSSDRGSGYTF	TGTGCCAGCAGCTCTGACAGGGGGAGTGGCTACACCTTC
-	TRBV7-9	-	TRBJ2-2	CASSLRGVGELFF	TGTGCCAGCAGCTTAAGGGGAGTCGGGGAGCTGTTTTTT
-	TRBV5-6	TRBD2	TRBJ2-2	CASSMTSGGTNTGELFF	TGTGCCAGCAGCATGACTAGCGGGGGAACGAACACCGGGGAGCTGTTTTTT
-	TRBV28	-	TRBJ1-2	CASTMGVSGYTF	TGTGCCAGCACTATGGGGGTGTCGGGCTACACCTTC
-	TRBV28	-	TRBJ2-3	CASISRASGTDTQYF	TGTGCCAGCATCTCGCGGGCTAGCGGCACAGATACGCAGTATTTT
-	TRBV19	TRBD2	TRBJ2-1	CASSPLGGGYYNEQFF	TGTGCCAGTAGTCCCCTGGGGGGGGGTTACTACAATGAGCAGTTCTTC
-	TRBV2	TRBD2	TRBJ2-1	CASSQREGPYNEQFF	TGTGCCAGCTCCCAGCGGGAGGGCCCTTACAATGAGCAGTTCTTC
once	TRBV12-3/TRBV12-4	-	TRBJ1-1	CASSLFGEGSAFF	TGTGCCAGCAGTTTATTTGGGGAGGGAAGCGCTTTCTTT
-	TRBV2	-	TRBJ2-1	CASRDHPTSIEQFF	TGTGCCAGCAGAGACCATCCAACTAGCATTGAGCAGTTCTTC
-	TRBV6-1	-	TRBJ1-1	CASSEAAWIGRPSAENTEAFF	TGTGCCAGCAGTGAAGCAGCGTGGATTGGCAGGCCTTCGGCGGAGAACACTGAAGCTTTCTTT
-	TRBV6-2/TRBV6-3	-	TRBJ1-2	CASSYRQVNYGYTF	TGTGCCAGCAGTTACAGGCAGGTTAACTATGGCTACACCTTC
-	TRBV5-6	-	TRBJ2-4	CASSSRNIQYF	TGTGCCAGCAGCTCGAGGAACATTCAGTACTTC
once	TRBV4-1	TRBD2	TRBJ2-1	CASSLSSGSPYNEQFF	TGCGCCAGCAGCCTTTCTAGCGGAAGTCCCTACAATGAGCAGTTCTTC
-	TRBV27	-	TRBJ1-4	CASRRYGTQINEKLFF	TGTGCCAGCAGGCGATACGGGACACAAATTAATGAAAAACTGTTTTTT
-	TRBV5-1	-	TRBJ1-4	CASTAIEKLFF	TGCGCCAGCACCGCCATAGAAAAACTGTTTTTT